This T cell receptor (beta chain) is drawn from a study of T cell repertoires in cytomegalovirus infection (dated by TCRdb to about 2019). About the investigation overall: The HLA type of each donor mattered for the analysis, because public TCR beta signatures pointed to carriage of CMV infection along with the matching HLA type.

This clonotype came up a few times. The clone's antigen remains unknown. Base qualities are not provided; no much larger clone lies one nucleotide away. The germline ends are 17 bases apart after V is trimmed by 6 bases and J by 8 bases. CDR1 and CDR2 are read off the germline V gene (reference sequence) as SGHKS and YYEKEE. The CDR3 starts with the cysteine, ends with the phenylalanine, and has 13 residues. Only CDR3 DNA is held: 39 bases, read in frame from base 1. Sequenced using an Illumina HiSeq 1500. Through fastp at Q25 and MiXCR, TCRdb rebuilt clones from the public reads, retaining in-frame beta chains. CDR3 protein sequences are deduplicated, and each keeps its most common genes and DNA. In all, the sample holds 150,000 to 200,000 distinct CDR3 sequences, and under 30% of those were seen once. 31% of the sample rests with the top ten. The study at large found these results: In both this cohort and an independent approximately 370-donor cohort, the cumulative frequency of public TCR beta family members distinguished carriers of CMV infection plus the relevant HLA type. The ex vivo response was dominated by HLA-C-restricted CMV-specific TCR beta clonotypes, and the single most frequent clonotype in two of eight donors was supplied by these HLA-C-restricted clonotypes.

Sequenced input: PBMCs. This receptor chain uses TRBV5-5 and TRBJ1-2; the D region possibly corresponds to TRBD1 (6 bases align). The TCR comes from a human donor in good health (CMV status not recorded). Some clones in this sample may be carry-over from other donors' samples. The base sequence is TGTGCCAGCACCCACGACAGGAGGGTGGGCTACACCTTC. Translated, it gives CASTHDRRVGYTF.